Listed here are 5 T cell receptor beta chains from one sample, sequenced in a study of shared clonotypes between healthy human individuals (dated by TCRdb to about 2020). For the CD8 naive samples, CD45RO-negative cells were positively selected for CCR7, yielding a CD45RA+CCR7+ population from which TemRA cells were excluded. Library construction relied on the immunoSEQ multiplex PCR assay. The clones in this table, taken by TCRdb from immuneACCESS, are in-frame only. Not every clone is retained; where verified, under half of the shortfall comes from an unresolved V gene, and the cause of the rest is unknown. Counted in this sample were more than 500,000 clones; 85% to 95% of them appeared once. The top ten clones comprise approximately 0.11% of the sample. Material for sequencing was naive CD8+ T cells sorted from blood. The cell subset or site label of this sample denotes: CD45RA+CCR7+. These receptors were collected from a woman in her twenties or thirties in good health.

The CDR3 nucleotides are TGTGCCAGCAACCAGGGGGGGGCCAACTATGGCTACACCTTC. Its translation: CASNQGGANYGYTF. V usage is TRBV27 and J usage is TRBJ1-2, with TRBD1 matching over 7 bases. Germline V lookup: CDR1 MNHEY, CDR2 SMNVEV (reference sequence). V lost 7 bases, J lost 2 bases, and 7 bases stayed unmatched. The CDR3 is 14 amino acids.

V and J are TRBV7-2 and TRBJ2-1; TRBD2 aligns across 12 bases. Germline trimming cut 0 bases from V and 9 bases from J; bases unmatched to any gene: 21. The length of the CDR3 is 21 residues. In germline, CDR1 is SGHTA, CDR2 FQGNSA. Here the CDR3 reads CASSLAGGTETSGSSYLEQFF. CDR3 in DNA: TGTGCCAGCAGCTTAGCCGGGGGGACCGAGACTAGCGGGAGTTCCTATCTTGAGCAGTTCTTC. Full variable domain (rest looked up from reference TRBV7-2 and TRBJ2-1): GAGVSQSPSNKVTEKGKDVELRCDPISGHTALYWYRQSLGQGLEFLIYFQGNSAPDKSGLPSDRFSAERTGGSVSTLTIQRTQQEDSAVYLCASSLAGGTETSGSSYLEQFFGPGTRLTVL.

The chain joins TRBV2 to TRBJ2-1; TRBD2 matches 8 bases. Germline trimming cut 3 bases from V and 8 bases from J; bases unmatched to any gene: 9. The CDR3 loop spans 15 amino acids. CDR1 and CDR2 from the germline V gene are SNHLY and FYNNEI. The CDR3 reads CASSDEAGAWDEQFF. The CDR3 nucleotides read TGTGCCAGCAGTGACGAAGCGGGAGCCTGGGATGAGCAGTTCTTC.

The V and J genes are TRBV6-1 and TRBJ2-7; D possibly corresponds to TRBD1 (6 bases). This CDR3 comprises 14 residues. V lost 2 bases to trimming and J lost 3 bases, with 11 bases between them. Germline-derived CDR1 and CDR2 are MNHNS and SASEGT. The CDR3 DNA reads as TGTGCCAGCAGTGAACAGGCAGGGGTCTACGAGCAGTACTTC. It specifies CASSEQAGVYEQYF.

The chain recombines TRBV28 with TRBJ2-3; TRBD2 might be the D (5 bases). Germline V lookup: CDR1 MDHEN, CDR2 SYDVKM. Trimming left V 5 bases short and J 2 bases short, with 17 bases between. CDR3 length equals 16 residues. CDR3 region: CASSLSTERFTDTQYF. The CDR3 nucleotides read TGTGCCAGCAGTCTTTCAACGGAGCGGTTCACAGATACGCAGTATTTT.